The T cell receptor (beta chain) under discussion was sequenced for a study of CD8+ T cells in alopecia areata. Study-level information: A 6-month period off drug followed tofacitinib, which lasted 6 to 18 months.

cDNA prepared by RNA extraction and subsequent reverse transcription served as the template for sequencing. Profiling relied on immunoSEQ multiplex PCR, and the TCRdb table lists in-frame clones only, not all of them. The sample has around 120,000 clones, around 63% seen once; the top ten hold around 6%. The germline V and J ends were trimmed by 1 base and 5 bases, with 17 bases remaining between them. CDR1 SGHVS and CDR2 FQNEAQ come from the germline V gene. This CDR3 comprises 16 residues. Treatment given: oral pan-JAK inhibitor, 5-10 mg twice daily. Cell sorting was applied to PBMCs, and CD4+ and CD8+ T cells were collected.

The specimen comprised CD4+ T cells sorted from blood, sampled at week 4, from a patient treated with tofacitinib. V usage is TRBV7-8 and J usage is TRBJ2-5, with D perhaps being TRBD1 or TRBD2 (5 bases each). The clonotype comes from a human donor with alopecia areata. The CDR3 sequence is CASSLGSPGPSETQYF. The CDR3 coding sequence is TGTGCCAGCAGCTTAGGGAGCCCGGGACCCTCGGAGACCCAGTACTTC.